A selection of T cell receptor beta chains follows, all from one sample in a study of T cell repertoires in cytomegalovirus infection. TCRdb recomputed calls from the reads with MiXCR, one row per CDR3 protein. The profile shows roughly 280,000 distinct CDR3 sequences, roughly 15% of them singletons. Source material: PBMCs. The receptors come from a human donor in good health (CMV status not recorded). Some clones in this sample may be carry-over from other donors' samples. The CDR3 runs from the conserved cysteine through the conserved F or W. Only some rows state a clone size, as once, few, many or a class for expanded clones.

V gene: TRBV20-1
J gene: TRBJ1-4
clone size: many
CDR3 protein: CSAKAGQGEKLFF

V gene: TRBV7-3
J gene: TRBJ1-1
clone size: many
CDR3 protein: CASSLVPGQLAEAFF

V gene: TRBV2
J gene: TRBJ1-2
clone size: NA
CDR3 protein: CASSEVGYREIYTF

V gene: TRBV28
J gene: TRBJ2-6
clone size: few
CDR3 protein: CASSVGSTGANVLTF

V gene: TRBV7-2
J gene: TRBJ2-7
clone size: many
CDR3 protein: CASRPGTGTYEQYF

V gene: TRBV7-9
J gene: TRBJ1-1
clone size: NA
CDR3 protein: CASSSEYTEAFF

V gene: TRBV10-3
J gene: TRBJ2-1
clone size: NA
CDR3 protein: CAISQTENEQFF

V gene: TRBV28
J gene: TRBJ1-4
clone size: few
CDR3 protein: CASSLRGLQLFF

V gene: TRBV19
J gene: TRBJ1-5
clone size: many
CDR3 protein: CASRTRDRAGNQPQHF

V gene: TRBV24-1
J gene: TRBJ2-5
clone size: few
CDR3 protein: CATSEAISGGGTQYF

V gene: TRBV5-1
J gene: TRBJ2-7
clone size: many
CDR3 protein: CASSLLWSGTDSREQYF

V gene: TRBV19
J gene: TRBJ2-1
clone size: few
CDR3 protein: CASSIGQGPYNEQFF

V gene: TRBV5-5
J gene: TRBJ2-2
clone size: few
CDR3 protein: CASSSSSGRAFSGELFF

V gene: TRBV20-1
J gene: TRBJ2-3
clone size: NA
CDR3 protein: CSAPDKRANTDTQYF

V gene: TRBV2
J gene: TRBJ2-7
clone size: once
CDR3 protein: CASSPWNEQYF

V gene: TRBV12-3/TRBV12-4
J gene: TRBJ1-2
clone size: many
CDR3 protein: CASSPFGNRDYGYTF

V gene: TRBV5-4
J gene: TRBJ2-3
clone size: few
CDR3 protein: CASSTRDSRGVFSADTQYF

V gene: TRBV10-3
J gene: TRBJ2-1
clone size: many
CDR3 protein: CAISDGWSSYNEQFF

V gene: TRBV2
J gene: TRBJ1-5
clone size: NA
CDR3 protein: CASREGRQQPQHF

V gene: TRBV18
J gene: TRBJ2-5
clone size: few
CDR3 protein: CASSPIPGQEKETQYF

V gene: TRBV29-1
J gene: TRBJ2-7
clone size: few
CDR3 protein: CSVARDKYEQYF

V gene: TRBV20-1
J gene: TRBJ2-5
clone size: NA
CDR3 protein: CSAVASLGRETQYF

V gene: TRBV6-2/TRBV6-3
J gene: TRBJ2-6
clone size: many
CDR3 protein: CASSYGGSSGANVLTF

V gene: TRBV7-9
J gene: TRBJ1-1
clone size: few
CDR3 protein: CASSSQGSSTEAFF

V gene: TRBV20-1
J gene: TRBJ2-1
clone size: NA
CDR3 protein: CSARGIREGRDEQFF